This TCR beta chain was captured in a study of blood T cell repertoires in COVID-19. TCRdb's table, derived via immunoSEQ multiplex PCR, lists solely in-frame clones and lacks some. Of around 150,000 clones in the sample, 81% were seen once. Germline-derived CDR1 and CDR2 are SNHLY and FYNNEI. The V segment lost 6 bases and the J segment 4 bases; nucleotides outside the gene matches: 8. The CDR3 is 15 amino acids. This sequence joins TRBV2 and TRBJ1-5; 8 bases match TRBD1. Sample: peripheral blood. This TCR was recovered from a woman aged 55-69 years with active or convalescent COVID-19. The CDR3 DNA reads TGTGCCAGCAGCTCAACGGACAGGGTTAATCAGCCCCAGCATTTT. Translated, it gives CASSSTDRVNQPQHF.